The rows below give T cell receptor beta chains drawn from one sample of a study of cytomegalovirus exposure and HLA in healthy donors. Only in-frame clones appear in the TCRdb table, and some are missing; sequencing was by immunoSEQ multiplex PCR. The sample contains over 100,000 clones, about two thirds of which appear only once. Material for sequencing was PBMCs. These receptors originate from a man over 45 in good health and CMV-seropositive. The CDR3 runs from the conserved cysteine through the conserved F or W. The D gene is left open where the match is weak. Clone sizes are given selectively: once, few, many, or a class where the clone is expanded.

d_call clone_size j_call v_call cdr3_nt cdr3_aa
NA NA TRBJ1-3 TRBV19 TGTGCCACAAAGACCGGGACACTCAACACCATATATTTT CATKTGTLNTIYF
TRBD1 NA TRBJ1-3 TRBV4-1 TGCGCCAGCAGCCAACCCACAGGGGTCGGAAACACCATATATTTT CASSQPTGVGNTIYF
TRBD1 NA TRBJ2-1 TRBV7-8 TGTGCCAGCAGCCGGGGCCGGACAGGGCCCAATGAGCAGTTCTTC CASSRGRTGPNEQFF
TRBD1 NA TRBJ1-2 TRBV5-1 TGCGCCAGCAGCTTAAACCCCCGGACAGGGGATGGCTACACCTTC CASSLNPRTGDGYTF
TRBD1 NA TRBJ1-1 TRBV19 TGTGCCAGTAGTATCCGGGCCGGGGGGACAGGGGTCATGAACACTGAAGCTTTCTTT CASSIRAGGTGVMNTEAFF
TRBD2 NA TRBJ2-1 TRBV12-5 TGTGCTAGTGGCTGGAGCGGGAGAGCCTACAATGAGCAGTTCTTC CASGWSGRAYNEQFF
TRBD1 many TRBJ1-5 TRBV7-4 TGTGCCAGCAGCGCCCGGGACAGGGAGAGCGGTCAGCCCCAGCATTTT CASSARDRESGQPQHF
TRBD2 once TRBJ2-3 TRBV5-1 TGCGCCAGCGGGTCGGGCGGGAGAGGGCTTCCCACAGATACGCAGTATTTT CASGSGGRGLPTDTQYF
NA few TRBJ1-1 TRBV9 TGTGCCAGCAGCACGTACAAGAACACTGAAGCTTTCTTT CASSTYKNTEAFF
NA once TRBJ2-2 TRBV10-2 TGCGCCAGCAGACCTATTAGCGGAGGGAACACCGGGGAGCTGTTTTTT CASRPISGGNTGELFF
TRBD2 NA TRBJ2-3 TRBV4-3 TGCGCCAGCAGCCAAGGGGAAACTAGCGGAAGCACAGATACGCAGTATTTT CASSQGETSGSTDTQYF
TRBD2 few TRBJ2-5 TRBV28 TGTGCCAGCAGTTCCACTAGCGGGGGTGGGGAGACCCAGTACTTC CASSSTSGGGETQYF
NA few TRBJ1-1 TRBV7-2 TGTGCCAGCAGCTTAGTTGGGGGGGCGGGGAACACTGAAGCTTTCTTT CASSLVGGAGNTEAFF
TRBD1 NA TRBJ1-2 TRBV6-5 TGTGCCAGCAGATACAGGGGAAACTATGGCTACACCTTC CASRYRGNYGYTF
NA many TRBJ1-1 TRBV5-4 TGTGCCAGCAGCACCCGGGGAGCGGGCACTGAAGCTTTCTTT CASSTRGAGTEAFF
NA NA TRBJ1-5 TRBV18 TGTGCCAGCTCAGAGATCTGGAATCAGCCCCAGCATTTT CASSEIWNQPQHF
TRBD1 few TRBJ2-1 TRBV2 TGTGCCAGCAGTGAAGCGGGACAGGGGCCTACTAATGAGCAGTTCTTC CASSEAGQGPTNEQFF
TRBD2 NA TRBJ2-2 TRBV27 TGTGCCGTCCGGCTAGCGGTAAACACCGGGGAGCTGTTTTTT CAVRLAVNTGELFF
NA once TRBJ2-5 TRBV5-1 TGCGCCAGCAGCTTGGAAACAGGCCAAGAGACCCAGTACTTC CASSLETGQETQYF
TRBD1 NA TRBJ2-5 TRBV18 TGTGCCAGCTCACCCACGACAGGGGGCAGAGAGCAGTACTTC CASSPTTGGREQYF
NA NA TRBJ1-1 TRBV6-5 TGTGCCAGCAAGGGGGAGGGGCAGGGTGACACTGAAGCTTTCTTT CASKGEGQGDTEAFF
NA NA TRBJ2-7 TRBV20-1 TGCAGTGCTGCCCAGACCTACGAGCAGTACTTC CSAAQTYEQYF
TRBD1 NA TRBJ2-7 TRBV11-2 TGTGCCAGCAGCTCTAGATCCGGGACAGGGTTTTACGAGCAGTACTTC CASSSRSGTGFYEQYF
NA NA TRBJ1-5 TRBV19 TGTGCCAGTAGGGCAGGGGGCAATCAGCCCCAGCATTTT CASRAGGNQPQHF
NA NA TRBJ2-6 TRBV18 TGTGCCAGCTCACCACTCGGGCCTCAGGGAACTGGGGCCAACGTCCTGACTTTC CASSPLGPQGTGANVLTF
NA NA TRBJ1-2 TRBV2 TGTGCCAGCAGGCAAAGACAGGAGGGCTACACCTTC CASRQRQEGYTF
NA NA TRBJ2-2 TRBV5-6 TGTGCCAGCAGCTTAGGCGGGCCTTTTGCGAACACCGGGGAGCTGTTTTTT CASSLGGPFANTGELFF
TRBD2 NA TRBJ2-3 TRBV11-2 TGTGCCAGCAGCCCACGACTAGCGGTAACGCAGTATTTT CASSPRLAVTQYF
NA NA TRBJ1-3 TRBV6-1 TGTGCCAGCAGTGAGAGGGGGTACTCTGGAAACACCATATATTTT CASSERGYSGNTIYF
NA few TRBJ1-4 TRBV5-1 TGCGCCAGCAGTCGAGAGACGCCCGGGATTGAAAAACTGTTTTTT CASSRETPGIEKLFF